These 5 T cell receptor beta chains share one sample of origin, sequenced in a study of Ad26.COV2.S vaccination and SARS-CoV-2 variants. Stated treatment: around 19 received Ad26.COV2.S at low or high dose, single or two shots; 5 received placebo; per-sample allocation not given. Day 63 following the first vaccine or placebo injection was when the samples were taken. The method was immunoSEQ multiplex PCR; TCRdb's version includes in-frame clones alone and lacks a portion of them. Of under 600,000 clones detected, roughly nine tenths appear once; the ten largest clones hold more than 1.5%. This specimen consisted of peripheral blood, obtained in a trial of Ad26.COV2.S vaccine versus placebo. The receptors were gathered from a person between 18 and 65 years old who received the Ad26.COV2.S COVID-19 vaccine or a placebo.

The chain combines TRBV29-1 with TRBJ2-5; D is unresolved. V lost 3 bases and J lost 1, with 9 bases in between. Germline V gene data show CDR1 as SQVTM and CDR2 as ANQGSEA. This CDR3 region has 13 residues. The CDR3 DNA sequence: TGCAGCGTTGATTCCCAGTCCCAAGAGACCCAGTACTTC. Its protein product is CSVDSQSQETQYF.

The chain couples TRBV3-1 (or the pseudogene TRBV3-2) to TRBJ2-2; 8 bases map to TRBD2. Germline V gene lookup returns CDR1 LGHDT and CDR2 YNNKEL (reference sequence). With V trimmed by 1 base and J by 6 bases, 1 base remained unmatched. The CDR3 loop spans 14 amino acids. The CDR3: CASSQGAGAGELFF. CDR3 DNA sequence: TGTGCCAGCAGCCAAGGAGCGGGAGCCGGGGAGCTGTTTTTT.

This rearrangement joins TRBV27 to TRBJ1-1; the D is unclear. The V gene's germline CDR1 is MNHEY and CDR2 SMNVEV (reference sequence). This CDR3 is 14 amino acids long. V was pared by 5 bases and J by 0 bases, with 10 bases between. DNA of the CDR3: TGTGCCAGCAGTCCCGGGAGGGTGAACACTGAAGCTTTCTTT. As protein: CASSPGRVNTEAFF.

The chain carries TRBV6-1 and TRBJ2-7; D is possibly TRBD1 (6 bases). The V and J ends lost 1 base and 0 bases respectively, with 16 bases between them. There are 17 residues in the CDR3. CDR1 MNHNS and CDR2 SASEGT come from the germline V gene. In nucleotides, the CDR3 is TGTGCCAGCAGTGAAGTTTCAGGGGCAGTTCTCTCCTACGAGCAGTACTTC. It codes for CASSEVSGAVLSYEQYF.

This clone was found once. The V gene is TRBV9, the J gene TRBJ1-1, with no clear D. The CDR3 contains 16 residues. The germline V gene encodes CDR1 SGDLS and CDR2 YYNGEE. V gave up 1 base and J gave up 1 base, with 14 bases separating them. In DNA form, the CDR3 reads TGTGCCAGCAGCGTACGGCCGGGGAGGGAGAACACTGAAGCTTTCTTT. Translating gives CASSVRPGRENTEAFF.